Listed below are T cell receptor beta chains from one sample, sequenced in a study of cytomegalovirus exposure and HLA in healthy donors. Assay: immunoSEQ multiplex PCR; the TCRdb copy retains only in-frame clones and omits some. The data show 200,000 or so clones, around 83% seen once. Sample: PBMCs. These receptors were collected from a woman aged 45 to 65 in good health and CMV-seropositive. Both conserved end residues are part of each CDR3. D genes are given only for firm matches.

v_call	d_call	j_call	cdr3_nt	cdr3_aa
TRBV29-1	TRBD2	TRBJ2-3	TGCAGCGCGGCTGGGACTAGAACGGCAGATACGCAGTATTTT	CSAAGTRTADTQYF
TRBV5-1	-	TRBJ2-1	TGCGCCAGCAGCTTACTCAGGGGAGAGAACAATGAGCAGTTCTTC	CASSLLRGENNEQFF
TRBV5-1	TRBD1	TRBJ2-5	TGCGCCAGCAGCGGGACAGGGAGGGGAGAGACCCAGTACTTC	CASSGTGRGETQYF
TRBV11-2	-	TRBJ1-2	TGTGCCAGCCGCGAGGATTTATTTTATGGAGGCTACACCTTC	CASREDLFYGGYTF
TRBV29-1	TRBD2	TRBJ2-7	TGCAGCGTTGGGGGACTAGCGGGAGGGCTCTCCTACGAGCAGTACTTC	CSVGGLAGGLSYEQYF
TRBV5-1	TRBD1	TRBJ2-2	TGCGCCAGCAGCGCGGACAGGGGGAACACCGGGGAGCTGTTTTTT	CASSADRGNTGELFF
TRBV2	-	TRBJ1-2	TGTGCCAGCAGTGAAATTCTTAATGGCTACACCTTC	CASSEILNGYTF
TRBV5-1	TRBD2	TRBJ2-5	TGCGCCAGCAGCAGTTCGGGGACTAGCCTTTTGGAGACCCAGTACTTC	CASSSSGTSLLETQYF
TRBV5-4	TRBD1	TRBJ2-3	TGTGCCAGCAGCCAAGGACAGGGGGTGATCACAGATACGCAGTATTTT	CASSQGQGVITDTQYF
TRBV15	-	TRBJ1-5	TGTGCCACCAGCAGAGATACCCCTGGGCATAGCAATCAGCCCCAGCATTTT	CATSRDTPGHSNQPQHF
TRBV6-6	TRBD1	TRBJ1-2	TGTGCCAGCAGTTCCTTGGACAGGGGCTATGGCTACACCTTC	CASSSLDRGYGYTF